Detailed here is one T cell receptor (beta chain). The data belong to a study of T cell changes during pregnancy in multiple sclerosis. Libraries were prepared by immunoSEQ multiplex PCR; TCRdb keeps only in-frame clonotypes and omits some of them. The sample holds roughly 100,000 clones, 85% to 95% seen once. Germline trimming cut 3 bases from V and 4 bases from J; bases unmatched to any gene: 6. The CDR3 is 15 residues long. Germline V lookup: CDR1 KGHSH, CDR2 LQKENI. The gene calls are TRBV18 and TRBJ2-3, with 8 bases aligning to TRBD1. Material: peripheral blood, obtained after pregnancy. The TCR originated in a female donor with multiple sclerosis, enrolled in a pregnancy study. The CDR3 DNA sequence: TGTGCCAGCTCACCTTCAGGGGGCCCGGCAGATACGCAGTATTTT. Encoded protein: CASSPSGGPADTQYF.